This note documents a single TCR beta chain sequence. Method: immunoSEQ multiplex PCR; TCRdb's copy keeps in-frame clones and lacks some. The sample has over 60,000 clones, 90% to 95% seen once. The validation cohort, a group of more than 95 subjects, included the donors and was separate from the roughly 670-subject first cohort. This sample is drawn from a study of cytomegalovirus exposure and HLA in healthy donors. CDR1 and CDR2 from the germline V gene are MNHNS and SASEGT. This CDR3 has 15 residues. The junction had 1 base not matched to a gene; V was cut back by 2 bases and J by 4 bases. Sequenced: PBMCs. This sequence originates from a man aged 18-30 years in good health and CMV-seronegative. The chain joins TRBV6-1 to TRBJ2-3; 12 nucleotides align to TRBD2. CDR3 protein: CASSELAGGPDTQYF. CDR3 nucleotide sequence: TGTGCCAGCAGTGAACTAGCGGGGGGGCCAGATACGCAGTATTTT.